The T cell receptor (beta chain) described here comes from a study of CD4 T cells in relation to SARS-CoV-2 and coronaviruses. The unexposed donors gave CD4+ T cells in about 2010-2018, prior to COVID-19. Whole-study findings and limits: According to naive versus memory sequencing, detected responses are memory recall, not newly primed. In roughly 65% of donors, memory CD4+ clonotypes crossrecognized SARS-CoV-2 and at least one common cold coronavirus spike. SARS-CoV-2-driven expansion was significantly weaker in crossreactive than monoreactive clones.

Data came from immunoSEQ multiplex PCR; TCRdb stores just in-frame clones and leaves some out. The sample contains 65,000 or so clones, 75% to 90% of which appear only once. Notes on this clone: Its antigen is unidentified.

Germline-derived CDR1 and CDR2 are KGHSY and FQNENV. Trimming took 2 bases from V and 8 from J; bases not matched to a gene: 5. The CDR3 has 14 residues. This chain connects TRBV16 to TRBJ1-2; TRBD1 aligns across 10 bases. The sequenced sample consisted of memory CD4+ T cells from PBMCs. This TCR was sampled from a human donor in good health. The CDR3 here is CASSQDRGLGGYTF. The CDR3 DNA follows: TGTGCCAGCAGCCAAGACAGGGGGCTGGGAGGCTACACCTTC.